The rows below give T cell receptor beta chains drawn from one sample of a study of untreated major depressive disorder. Profiling relied on immunoSEQ multiplex PCR, and the TCRdb table lists in-frame clones only, not all of them. The sample has about 20,000 clones; more than 85% are singletons. Sequencing was carried out using CD4+ T cells from PBMCs. The receptors derive from a middle-aged woman with major depressive disorder. Both conserved end residues are part of each CDR3. A D gene is named only where the DNA matches it firmly. The size of a clone is reported for some rows only, either as once, few or many, or as a class for expanded clones.

abundance: .
v_gene: TRBV27
j_gene: TRBJ2-7
d_gene: .
CDR3nt: TGTGCCAGCAGTCTAAACCCGGGACCGAACTACGAGCAGTACTTC
CDR3aa: CASSLNPGPNYEQYF

abundance: .
v_gene: TRBV20-1
j_gene: TRBJ1-1
d_gene: .
CDR3nt: TGCAGTGCTAGAATCGTCACTGAAGCTTTCTTT
CDR3aa: CSARIVTEAFF

abundance: .
v_gene: TRBV6-5
j_gene: TRBJ1-3
d_gene: .
CDR3nt: TGTGCCAGCAGTGTCAAGGGTTACGCGGGAAACACCATATATTTT
CDR3aa: CASSVKGYAGNTIYF

abundance: .
v_gene: TRBV4-1
j_gene: TRBJ2-5
d_gene: .
CDR3nt: TGCGCCAGCAGCCGGAAAGGGGTGTCAGAGACCCAGTACTTC
CDR3aa: CASSRKGVSETQYF

abundance: .
v_gene: TRBV4-3
j_gene: TRBJ2-3
d_gene: .
CDR3nt: TGCGCCAGCAGCCAAGATGGGGGCCCCACAGATACGCAGTATTTT
CDR3aa: CASSQDGGPTDTQYF

abundance: .
v_gene: TRBV11-3
j_gene: TRBJ2-1
d_gene: .
CDR3nt: TGTGCCAGCAGCTCGGGCGGGTACAATGAGCAGTTCTTC
CDR3aa: CASSSGGYNEQFF

abundance: .
v_gene: TRBV7-7
j_gene: TRBJ2-1
d_gene: .
CDR3nt: TGTGCTAGCAGCTCGACAGCGGAAGCCTACAATGAGCAGTTCTTC
CDR3aa: CASSSTAEAYNEQFF

abundance: .
v_gene: TRBV30
j_gene: TRBJ1-2
d_gene: TRBD1
CDR3nt: TGTGCCTCTCAGGGACAGGGGAACTATGGCTACACCTTC
CDR3aa: CASQGQGNYGYTF

abundance: .
v_gene: TRBV6-5
j_gene: TRBJ1-6
d_gene: .
CDR3nt: TGTGCCAGCACCCCTACAGGGACCTATAATTCACCCCTCCACTTT
CDR3aa: CASTPTGTYNSPLHF

abundance: .
v_gene: TRBV11-2
j_gene: TRBJ2-3
d_gene: TRBD1
CDR3nt: TGTGCCAGCAGCTCGAGCGACAGGGGCGGCACAGATACGCAGTATTTT
CDR3aa: CASSSSDRGGTDTQYF

abundance: .
v_gene: TRBV6-1
j_gene: TRBJ1-2
d_gene: .
CDR3nt: TGTGCCAGCCTTGACGGCAGGTTACACTATGGCTACACCTTC
CDR3aa: CASLDGRLHYGYTF

abundance: .
v_gene: TRBV11-3
j_gene: TRBJ2-3
d_gene: .
CDR3nt: TGTGCCAGCAGCTCCTCCCGTACATCTGGGGATACGCAGTATTTT
CDR3aa: CASSSSRTSGDTQYF

abundance: .
v_gene: TRBV11-3
j_gene: TRBJ2-1
d_gene: .
CDR3nt: TGTGCCAGCAGCTTAGTATCGGCTGGCTACAATGAGCAGTTCTTC
CDR3aa: CASSLVSAGYNEQFF

abundance: few
v_gene: TRBV25-1
j_gene: TRBJ1-5
d_gene: TRBD1
CDR3nt: TGTGCCAGCAGTGAACGGGACAGGCGGACCCAGCATTTT
CDR3aa: CASSERDRRTQHF

abundance: .
v_gene: TRBV25-1
j_gene: TRBJ2-1
d_gene: TRBD2
CDR3nt: TGTGCCAGCAGTGAAACCCCCGGGACTAGCGGATCCTACAATGAGCAGTTCTTC
CDR3aa: CASSETPGTSGSYNEQFF

abundance: .
v_gene: TRBV6-1
j_gene: TRBJ1-6
d_gene: .
CDR3nt: TGTGCCAGCAGTGAAGCTCACAGAAGAACTAATTCACCCCTCCACTTT
CDR3aa: CASSEAHRRTNSPLHF

abundance: .
v_gene: TRBV7-2
j_gene: TRBJ1-4
d_gene: TRBD1
CDR3nt: TGTGCCAGCAGCGCCGGGACAGTCCAAGAAAAACTGTTTTTT
CDR3aa: CASSAGTVQEKLFF

abundance: once
v_gene: TRBV11-3
j_gene: TRBJ1-1
d_gene: .
CDR3nt: TGTGCCAGCAGCTTAGAGTCCCAAGCTTTCTTT
CDR3aa: CASSLESQAFF

abundance: .
v_gene: TRBV7-9
j_gene: TRBJ1-1
d_gene: .
CDR3nt: TGTGCCAGCAGCTCCATCCGACAGGTGGAGGCTTTCTTT
CDR3aa: CASSSIRQVEAFF

abundance: .
v_gene: TRBV7-2
j_gene: TRBJ2-1
d_gene: TRBD2
CDR3nt: TGTGCCAGCAGCGGAAGGACTAGCCGGAATGAGCAGTTCTTC
CDR3aa: CASSGRTSRNEQFF

abundance: .
v_gene: TRBV7-9
j_gene: TRBJ1-4
d_gene: TRBD1
CDR3nt: TGTGCCAGCAGCTTAGGGGACAGGATACGTACTGAAAAACTGTTTTTT
CDR3aa: CASSLGDRIRTEKLFF

abundance: few
v_gene: TRBV30
j_gene: TRBJ1-1
d_gene: .
CDR3nt: TGTGCCTGGAGCGCATCTCTCAGAGCTTTCTTT
CDR3aa: CAWSASLRAFF

abundance: .
v_gene: TRBV11-2
j_gene: TRBJ1-2
d_gene: .
CDR3nt: TGTGCCAGCAGCAATTCCGGGACCGGTGGCTACACCTTC
CDR3aa: CASSNSGTGGYTF

abundance: .
v_gene: TRBV10-2
j_gene: TRBJ2-1
d_gene: TRBD2
CDR3nt: TGCGCCAGCAGTGATAGCGGCGGGGGGGCCGGTGGCTCCTACAATGAGCAGTTCTTC
CDR3aa: CASSDSGGGAGGSYNEQFF

abundance: .
v_gene: TRBV7-3
j_gene: TRBJ1-1
d_gene: .
CDR3nt: TGTGCCAGCAGCGTCAGCGGCGCGGGTACTGAAGCTTTCTTT
CDR3aa: CASSVSGAGTEAFF

abundance: .
v_gene: TRBV10-3
j_gene: TRBJ1-5
d_gene: TRBD1
CDR3nt: TGTGCCAGCGGGACAGGAGCTCAGCCCCAGCATTTT
CDR3aa: CASGTGAQPQHF

abundance: .
v_gene: TRBV11-2
j_gene: TRBJ2-2
d_gene: .
CDR3nt: TGTGCCAGCAGCCCTGAGAGGGCCACCGGGGAGCTGTTTTTT
CDR3aa: CASSPERATGELFF

abundance: .
v_gene: TRBV18
j_gene: TRBJ2-1
d_gene: .
CDR3nt: TGTGCCAGTTCGAGTGGACGGACCGTCAATGAGCAGTTCTTC
CDR3aa: CASSSGRTVNEQFF

abundance: once
v_gene: TRBV29-1
j_gene: TRBJ1-3
d_gene: .
CDR3nt: TGCAGCGCCCGGACGGACAGCTCTGGAAACACCATATATTTT
CDR3aa: CSARTDSSGNTIYF

abundance: .
v_gene: TRBV6-5
j_gene: TRBJ1-4
d_gene: .
CDR3nt: TGTGCCAGCAGTTACGGGAGGGGAGTTACTAATGAAAAACTGTTTTTT
CDR3aa: CASSYGRGVTNEKLFF

abundance: .
v_gene: TRBV18
j_gene: TRBJ2-3
d_gene: .
CDR3nt: TGTGCCAGCTCACCAAGCGGTTTGGCAGATACGCAGTATTTT
CDR3aa: CASSPSGLADTQYF

abundance: once
v_gene: TRBV5-6
j_gene: TRBJ2-3
d_gene: .
CDR3nt: TGTGCCAGCAGCTTGAAACAAGGAGATACGCAGTATTTT
CDR3aa: CASSLKQGDTQYF

abundance: .
v_gene: TRBV9
j_gene: TRBJ1-5
d_gene: .
CDR3nt: TGTGCCAGCAGCGTAGGCGTGGGGCCAAATCAGCCCCAGCATTTT
CDR3aa: CASSVGVGPNQPQHF

abundance: .
v_gene: TRBV15
j_gene: TRBJ2-1
d_gene: .
CDR3nt: TGTGCCACCAGCAGAGGACTCAGCGACTACAATGAGCAGTTCTTC
CDR3aa: CATSRGLSDYNEQFF

abundance: once
v_gene: TRBV9
j_gene: TRBJ1-1
d_gene: .
CDR3nt: TGTGCCAGCAGCGTAGATCCCTCAAGAGCGCGGAACACTGAAGCTTTCTTT
CDR3aa: CASSVDPSRARNTEAFF

abundance: .
v_gene: TRBV7-9
j_gene: TRBJ2-2
d_gene: .
CDR3nt: TGTGCCAGCAGTCCAATCGGACGGTCGAACACCGGGGAGCTGTTTTTT
CDR3aa: CASSPIGRSNTGELFF

abundance: .
v_gene: TRBV5-6
j_gene: TRBJ1-5
d_gene: TRBD1
CDR3nt: TGTGCCAGCAGCCTCGGGACAGTTCGTCAGCCCCAGCATTTT
CDR3aa: CASSLGTVRQPQHF

abundance: .
v_gene: TRBV19
j_gene: TRBJ2-3
d_gene: TRBD2
CDR3nt: TGTGCCAGTAGTATGCGACTAGCGATTACAGATACGCAGTATTTT
CDR3aa: CASSMRLAITDTQYF

abundance: .
v_gene: TRBV6-6
j_gene: TRBJ2-4
d_gene: .
CDR3nt: TGTGCCAGCGTATCCGTAAACATTCAGTACTTC
CDR3aa: CASVSVNIQYF

abundance: .
v_gene: TRBV27
j_gene: TRBJ2-7
d_gene: TRBD1
CDR3nt: TGTGCCAGCAGTTCCTACGGGACAGACTCCTACGAGCAGTACTTC
CDR3aa: CASSSYGTDSYEQYF

abundance: few
v_gene: TRBV25-1
j_gene: TRBJ1-4
d_gene: .
CDR3nt: TGTGCCAGCAGTGAAACGCGGCACCGGGACTATAATGAAAAACTGTTTTTT
CDR3aa: CASSETRHRDYNEKLFF

abundance: .
v_gene: TRBV7-2
j_gene: TRBJ1-5
d_gene: TRBD1
CDR3nt: TGTGCCAGCAGCTGGGGGACAGGGGGCGGTCAGCCCCAGCATTTT
CDR3aa: CASSWGTGGGQPQHF

abundance: .
v_gene: TRBV5-1
j_gene: TRBJ1-2
d_gene: TRBD1
CDR3nt: TGCGCCAGCAGCTTCGTGTCACAGGGGTATGGCTACACCTTC
CDR3aa: CASSFVSQGYGYTF

abundance: .
v_gene: TRBV9
j_gene: TRBJ1-1
d_gene: TRBD1
CDR3nt: TGTGCCAGCAGCGCCGGGACAGGGAACACTGAAGCTTTCTTT
CDR3aa: CASSAGTGNTEAFF

abundance: .
v_gene: TRBV5-1
j_gene: TRBJ1-2
d_gene: TRBD1
CDR3nt: TGCGCCAGCAGTAACAGGGGATTGGGCTACACCTTC
CDR3aa: CASSNRGLGYTF

abundance: .
v_gene: TRBV25-1
j_gene: TRBJ2-1
d_gene: .
CDR3nt: TGTGCCAGCAGTGAATTACCACAGGGTACGGGTGAGCAGTTCTTC
CDR3aa: CASSELPQGTGEQFF

abundance: .
v_gene: TRBV25-1
j_gene: TRBJ2-2
d_gene: .
CDR3nt: TGTGCCAGCAGCTGGGCGAACACCGGGGAGCTGTTTTTT
CDR3aa: CASSWANTGELFF

abundance: .
v_gene: TRBV6-1
j_gene: TRBJ1-2
d_gene: .
CDR3nt: TGTGCCAGCAGTGAAAATCACAGGTCATACTATGGCTACACCTTC
CDR3aa: CASSENHRSYYGYTF

abundance: once
v_gene: TRBV7-2
j_gene: TRBJ1-1
d_gene: .
CDR3nt: TGTGCCAGCAGCCCACAAGACAGACGAACTACCACTGAAGCTTTCTTT
CDR3aa: CASSPQDRRTTTEAFF

abundance: .
v_gene: TRBV7-9
j_gene: TRBJ2-3
d_gene: .
CDR3nt: TGTGCCAGCCAGGGGACAGATACGCAGTATTTT
CDR3aa: CASQGTDTQYF

abundance: .
v_gene: TRBV5-1
j_gene: TRBJ1-2
d_gene: TRBD1
CDR3nt: TGCGCCAGCAGCTCATTAGGACAGGCGAGTCTAAGTGGCTACACCTTC
CDR3aa: CASSSLGQASLSGYTF

abundance: .
v_gene: TRBV5-4
j_gene: TRBJ1-2
d_gene: .
CDR3nt: TGTGCCAGCAGCTCCCCTTCGGGGCAGACATATGGCTACACCTTC
CDR3aa: CASSSPSGQTYGYTF

abundance: .
v_gene: TRBV7-2
j_gene: TRBJ1-4
d_gene: TRBD1
CDR3nt: TGTGCCAGCAGCCACTGGGACAGGGCTGAAAAACTGTTTTTT
CDR3aa: CASSHWDRAEKLFF

abundance: .
v_gene: TRBV19
j_gene: TRBJ1-2
d_gene: .
CDR3nt: TGTGCCAGTAGTCTAGGATTTAGCGATGGCTACACCTTC
CDR3aa: CASSLGFSDGYTF

abundance: .
v_gene: TRBV5-4
j_gene: TRBJ1-2
d_gene: TRBD1
CDR3nt: TGTGCCAGCAGCCGGGACAGGGCTGAAGGCTACACCTTC
CDR3aa: CASSRDRAEGYTF

abundance: .
v_gene: TRBV9
j_gene: TRBJ2-5
d_gene: .
CDR3nt: TGTGCCAGCAGCGTATCCGGCTACCAAGAGACCCAGTACTTC
CDR3aa: CASSVSGYQETQYF

abundance: .
v_gene: TRBV7-3
j_gene: TRBJ2-2
d_gene: TRBD1
CDR3nt: TGTGCCAGCAGCCCGGACAGGACGAACACCGGGGAGCTGTTTTTT
CDR3aa: CASSPDRTNTGELFF